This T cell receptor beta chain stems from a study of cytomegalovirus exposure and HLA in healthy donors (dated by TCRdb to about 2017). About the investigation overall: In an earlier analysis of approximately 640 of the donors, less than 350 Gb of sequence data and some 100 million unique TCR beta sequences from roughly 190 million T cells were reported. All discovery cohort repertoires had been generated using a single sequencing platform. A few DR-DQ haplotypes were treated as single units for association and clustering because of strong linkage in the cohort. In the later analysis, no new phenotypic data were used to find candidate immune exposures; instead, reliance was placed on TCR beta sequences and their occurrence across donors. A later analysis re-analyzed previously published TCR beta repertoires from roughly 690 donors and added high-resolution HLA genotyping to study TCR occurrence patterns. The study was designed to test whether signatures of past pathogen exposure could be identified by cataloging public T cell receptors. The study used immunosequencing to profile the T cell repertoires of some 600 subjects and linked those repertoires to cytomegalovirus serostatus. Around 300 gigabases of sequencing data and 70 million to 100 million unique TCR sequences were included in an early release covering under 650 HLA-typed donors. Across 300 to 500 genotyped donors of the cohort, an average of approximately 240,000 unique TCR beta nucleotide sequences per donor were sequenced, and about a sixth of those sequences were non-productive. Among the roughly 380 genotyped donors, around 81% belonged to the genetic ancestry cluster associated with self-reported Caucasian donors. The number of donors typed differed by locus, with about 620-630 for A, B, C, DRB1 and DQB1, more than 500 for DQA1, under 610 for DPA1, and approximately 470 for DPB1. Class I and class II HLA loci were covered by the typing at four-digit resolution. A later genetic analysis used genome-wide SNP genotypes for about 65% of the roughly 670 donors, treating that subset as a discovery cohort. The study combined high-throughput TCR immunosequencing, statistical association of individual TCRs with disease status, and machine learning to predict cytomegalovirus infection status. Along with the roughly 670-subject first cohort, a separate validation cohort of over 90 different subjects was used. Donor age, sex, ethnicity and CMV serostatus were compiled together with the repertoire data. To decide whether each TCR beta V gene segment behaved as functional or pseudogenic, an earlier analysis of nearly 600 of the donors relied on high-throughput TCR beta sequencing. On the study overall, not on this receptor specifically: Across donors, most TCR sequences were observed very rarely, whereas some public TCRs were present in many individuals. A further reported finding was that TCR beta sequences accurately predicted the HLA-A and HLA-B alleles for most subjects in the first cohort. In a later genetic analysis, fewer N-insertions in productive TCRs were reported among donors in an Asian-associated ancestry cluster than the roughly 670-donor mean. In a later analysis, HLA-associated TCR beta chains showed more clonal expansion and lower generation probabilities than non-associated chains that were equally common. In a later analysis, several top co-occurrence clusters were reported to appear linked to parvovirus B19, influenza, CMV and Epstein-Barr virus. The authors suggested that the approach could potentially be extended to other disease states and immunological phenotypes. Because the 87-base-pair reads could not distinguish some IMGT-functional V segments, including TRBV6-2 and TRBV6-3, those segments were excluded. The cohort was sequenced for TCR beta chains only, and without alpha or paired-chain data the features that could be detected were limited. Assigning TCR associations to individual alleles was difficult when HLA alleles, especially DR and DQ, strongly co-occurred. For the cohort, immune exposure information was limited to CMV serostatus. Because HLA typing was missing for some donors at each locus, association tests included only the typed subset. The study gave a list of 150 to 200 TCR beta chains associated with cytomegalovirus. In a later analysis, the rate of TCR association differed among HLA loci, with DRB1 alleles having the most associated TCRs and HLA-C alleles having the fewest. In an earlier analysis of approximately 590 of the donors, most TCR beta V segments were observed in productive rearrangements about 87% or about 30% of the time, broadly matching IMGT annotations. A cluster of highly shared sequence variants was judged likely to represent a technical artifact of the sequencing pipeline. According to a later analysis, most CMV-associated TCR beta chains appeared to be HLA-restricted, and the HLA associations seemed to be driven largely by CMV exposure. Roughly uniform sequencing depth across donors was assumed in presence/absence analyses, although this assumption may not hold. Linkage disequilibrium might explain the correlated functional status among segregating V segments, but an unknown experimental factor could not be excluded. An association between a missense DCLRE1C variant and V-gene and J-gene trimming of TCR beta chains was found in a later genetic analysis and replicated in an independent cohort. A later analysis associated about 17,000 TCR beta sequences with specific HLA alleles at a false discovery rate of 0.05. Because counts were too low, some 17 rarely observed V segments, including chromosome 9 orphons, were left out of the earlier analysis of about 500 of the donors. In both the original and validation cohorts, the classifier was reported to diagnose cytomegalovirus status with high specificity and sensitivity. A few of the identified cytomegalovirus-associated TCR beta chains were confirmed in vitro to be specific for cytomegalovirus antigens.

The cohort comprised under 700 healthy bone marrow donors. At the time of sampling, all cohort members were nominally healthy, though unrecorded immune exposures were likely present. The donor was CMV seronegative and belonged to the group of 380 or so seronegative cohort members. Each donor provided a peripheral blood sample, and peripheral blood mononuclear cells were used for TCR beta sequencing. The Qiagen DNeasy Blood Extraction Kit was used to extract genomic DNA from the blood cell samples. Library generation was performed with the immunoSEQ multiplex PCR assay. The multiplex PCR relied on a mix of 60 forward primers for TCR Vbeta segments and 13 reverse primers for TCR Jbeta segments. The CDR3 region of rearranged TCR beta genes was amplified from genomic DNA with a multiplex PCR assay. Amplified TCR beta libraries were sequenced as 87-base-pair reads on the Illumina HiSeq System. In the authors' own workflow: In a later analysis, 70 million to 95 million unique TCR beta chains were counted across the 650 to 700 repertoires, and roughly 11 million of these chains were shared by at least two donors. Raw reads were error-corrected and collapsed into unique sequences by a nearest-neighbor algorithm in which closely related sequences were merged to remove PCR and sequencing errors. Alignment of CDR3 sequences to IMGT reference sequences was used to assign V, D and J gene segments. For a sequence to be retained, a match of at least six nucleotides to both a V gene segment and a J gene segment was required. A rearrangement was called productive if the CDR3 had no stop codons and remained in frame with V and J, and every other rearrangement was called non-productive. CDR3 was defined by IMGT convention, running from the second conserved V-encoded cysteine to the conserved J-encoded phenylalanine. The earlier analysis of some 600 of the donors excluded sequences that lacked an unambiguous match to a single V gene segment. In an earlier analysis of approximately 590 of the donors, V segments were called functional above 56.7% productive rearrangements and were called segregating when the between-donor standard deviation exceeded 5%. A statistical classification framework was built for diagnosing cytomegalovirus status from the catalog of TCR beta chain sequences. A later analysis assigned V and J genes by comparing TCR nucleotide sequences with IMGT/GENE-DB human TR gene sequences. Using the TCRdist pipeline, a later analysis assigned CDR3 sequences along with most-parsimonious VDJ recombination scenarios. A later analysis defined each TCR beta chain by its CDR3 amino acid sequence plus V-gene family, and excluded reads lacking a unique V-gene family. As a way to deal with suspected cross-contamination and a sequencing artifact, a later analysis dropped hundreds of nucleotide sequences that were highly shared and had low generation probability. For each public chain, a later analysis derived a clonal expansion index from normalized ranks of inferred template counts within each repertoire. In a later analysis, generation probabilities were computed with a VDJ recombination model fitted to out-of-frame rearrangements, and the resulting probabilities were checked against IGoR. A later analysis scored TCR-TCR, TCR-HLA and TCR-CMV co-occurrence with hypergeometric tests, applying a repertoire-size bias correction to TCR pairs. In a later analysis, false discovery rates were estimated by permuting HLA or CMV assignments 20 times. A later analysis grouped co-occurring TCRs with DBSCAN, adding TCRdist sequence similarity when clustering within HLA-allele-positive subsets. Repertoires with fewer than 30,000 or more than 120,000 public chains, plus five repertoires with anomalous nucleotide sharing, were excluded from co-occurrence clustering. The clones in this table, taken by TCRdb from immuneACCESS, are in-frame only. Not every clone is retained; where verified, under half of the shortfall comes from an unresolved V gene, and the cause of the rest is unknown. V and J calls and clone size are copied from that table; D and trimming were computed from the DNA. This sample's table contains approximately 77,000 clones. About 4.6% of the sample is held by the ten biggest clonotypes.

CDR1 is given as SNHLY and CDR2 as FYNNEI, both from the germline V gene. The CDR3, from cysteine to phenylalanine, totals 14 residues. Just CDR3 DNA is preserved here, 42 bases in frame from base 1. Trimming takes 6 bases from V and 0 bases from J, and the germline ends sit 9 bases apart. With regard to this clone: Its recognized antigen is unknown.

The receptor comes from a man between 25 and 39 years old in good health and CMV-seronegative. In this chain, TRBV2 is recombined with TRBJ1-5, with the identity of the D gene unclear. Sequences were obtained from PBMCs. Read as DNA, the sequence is TGTGCCAGCAGGGGAGGGTATAGCAATCAGCCCCAGCATTTT. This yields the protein CASRGGYSNQPQHF.